Described below is a single T cell receptor beta chain sequence and its context. The CDR3 covers 11 residues. Germline V gene data show CDR1 as MDHEN and CDR2 as SYDVKM. V lost 3 bases, J lost 11 bases, and 8 bases lay in between. The data belong to a study of blood T cell repertoires in COVID-19. Using immunoSEQ multiplex PCR, the repertoire was profiled, and TCRdb retains in-frame clones only, with some absent. The sample records fewer than 250,000 clones, roughly 80% being singletons. The sample consisted of peripheral blood. The TCR was taken from a woman over 75 with COVID-19, enrolled during active disease. The chain joins TRBV28 to TRBJ1-5; D is undetermined. The CDR3 sequence: CASSFLQAQHF. The CDR3 DNA reads as TGTGCCAGCAGTTTCCTGCAGGCCCAGCATTTT. Full variable domain (rest looked up from reference TRBV28 and TRBJ1-5): DVKVTQSSRYLVKRTGEKVFLECVQDMDHENMFWYRQDPGLGLRLIYFSYDVKMKEKGDIPEGYSVSREKKERFSLILESASTNQTSMYLCASSFLQAQHFGDGTRLSIL.